This TCR beta chain appears in the sequencing data of a study of blood T cell repertoires in COVID-19. In its sample, this clone was seen a few times. The V gene's germline CDR1 is SGHKS and CDR2 YYEKEE (reference sequence). The CDR3 length is 14 residues. V shed 4 bases and J 4 bases; nucleotides not matched to a gene: 4. The repertoire was sequenced with immunoSEQ multiplex PCR; TCRdb's copy has only in-frame clones and lacks some. The sample lists 70,000 to 100,000 clones; 89% were seen once. Sample: peripheral blood. The receptor comes from a man over 45 with COVID-19, enrolled during active disease. The genes are TRBV5-5 and TRBJ2-7, with 11 nucleotides matching TRBD2. CDR3 sequence (DNA): TGTGCCAGCAGCGTAGGGACTAGCGGATACGAGCAGTACTTC. Translation gives CASSVGTSGYEQYF.